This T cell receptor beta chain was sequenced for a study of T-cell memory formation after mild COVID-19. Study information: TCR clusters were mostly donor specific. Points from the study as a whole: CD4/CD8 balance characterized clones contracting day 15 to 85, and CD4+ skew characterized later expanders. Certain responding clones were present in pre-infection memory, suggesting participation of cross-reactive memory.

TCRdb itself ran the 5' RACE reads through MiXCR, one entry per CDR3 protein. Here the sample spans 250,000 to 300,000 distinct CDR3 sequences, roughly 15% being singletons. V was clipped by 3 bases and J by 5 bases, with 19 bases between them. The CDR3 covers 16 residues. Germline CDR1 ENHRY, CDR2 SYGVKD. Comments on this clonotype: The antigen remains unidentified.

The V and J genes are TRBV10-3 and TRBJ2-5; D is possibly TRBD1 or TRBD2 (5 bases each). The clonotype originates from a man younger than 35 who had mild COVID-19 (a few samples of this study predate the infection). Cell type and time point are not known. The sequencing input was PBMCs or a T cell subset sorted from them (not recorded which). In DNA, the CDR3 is TGTGCCATCAGTGATAACTTTCGGGACGGCGGGGAGACCCAGTACTTC. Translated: CAISDNFRDGGETQYF.